The 17 T cell receptor beta chains below come from one sample, sequenced in a study of T cell repertoires in cytomegalovirus infection (dated by TCRdb to about 2019). For sequencing, an Illumina HiSeq 1500 was employed. TCRdb trimmed public reads at Q25 via fastp, called clones via MiXCR and kept in-frame beta chains. CDR3 protein duplicates are merged, each entry listing the most common genes and DNA. The sample includes about 830,000 distinct CDR3 sequences, with over 25% observed a single time. Of the sample, around 12% falls within the top ten clones. No antigen has been identified for these receptors. The intended sense of this specimen's treatment or condition label: in vitro stimulation with specific CMV peptide epitopes to enrich CMV-specific T cells. The sequencing here drew on cultured CD8+ T cells from PBMCs, taken from culture after CMV antigen stimulation. All receptors come from a human donor in good health (CMV status not recorded). Some clones in this sample may be carry-over from other donors' samples.

The V call is TRBV13, the J call TRBJ2-1, with 8 positions matching TRBD2. Germline V gives CDR1 PRHDT, CDR2 FYEKMQ (reference sequence). Trimming took 5 bases from V and 10 from J; bases not matched to a gene: 13. This CDR3 region has 15 residues. CDR3 nucleotides: TGTGCCAGCAGCCCCGGGGGGGCACCTGCCGGGGAGCAGTTCTTC. Its translation is CASSPGGAPAGEQFF. Drawing the rest from reference TRBV13 and TRBJ2-1, the complete variable domain is AAGVIQSPRHLIKEKRETATLKCYPIPRHDTVYWYQQGPGQDPQFLISFYEKMQSDKGSIPDRFSAQQFSDYHSELNMSSLELGDSALYFCASSPGGAPAGEQFFGPGTRLTVL.

The V call is TRBV20-1, the J call TRBJ2-3; weak D call: TRBD1 (6 bases). V was shortened by 7 bases and J by 0 bases, with 11 bases between the two germline ends. This CDR3 is 13 amino acids long. CDR1 is DFQATT and CDR2 is SNEGSKA in the germline V gene (reference sequence). The CDR3 region is CSVPGQSTDTQYF. In DNA form, the CDR3 reads TGCAGTGTTCCAGGACAGAGCACAGATACGCAGTATTTT.

The sample holds a few counts of this clonotype. The J gene is TRBJ2-4, the V gene TRBV7-2; D unresolved. Looked up from germline, CDR1 is SGHTA and CDR2 is FQGNSA. The V end was cut by 5 bases, the J end by 4 bases, with 12 bases between. CDR3 length equals 14 residues. The DNA of the CDR3 is TGTGCCAGCAGCCCCCGGAGTGGGAAAAACATTCAGTACTTC. It yields the protein CASSPRSGKNIQYF.

This clonotype was counted between two and nine times. CDR3 residues: CASSVGGSKETQYF. The CDR3 DNA follows: TGTGCCAGCAGCGTCGGTGGGTCTAAAGAGACCCAGTACTTC. The J gene is TRBJ2-5, the V gene TRBV9, with D uncertain. V gave up 2 bases and J gave up 3 bases, with 11 bases separating them. Germline-derived CDR1 and CDR2 are SGDLS and YYNGEE. The CDR3 has 14 amino acids. Full variable domain (rest looked up from reference TRBV9 and TRBJ2-5): DSGVTQTPKHLITATGQRVTLRCSPRSGDLSVYWYQQSLDQGLQFLIQYYNGEERAKGNILERFSAQQFPDLHSELNLSSLELGDSALYFCASSVGGSKETQYFGPGTRLLVL.

The chain links TRBV9 to TRBJ2-3; 7 bases match TRBD1. Germline CDR1 reads SGDLS; CDR2 reads YYNGEE. V shed 4 bases, J shed 4 bases, and the junction held 12 bases outside the gene matches. This CDR3 has 16 residues. CDR3 sequence (DNA): TGTGCCAGCAGCCTAGGGCACGGACAGGTGGCAGATACGCAGTATTTT. The encoded protein is CASSLGHGQVADTQYF.

This clonotype has just a few counts. This chain uses TRBV7-6 with TRBJ1-5; 7 bases line up with TRBD1. V lost 5 bases and J lost 4; bases outside the gene matches: 5. CDR3 length: 14 residues. CDR1 and CDR2 (germline): SGHVS, FNYEAQ. Written as DNA, the CDR3 is TGTGCCAGCAGCGAGGGGGCTGGGAATCAGCCCCAGCATTTT. Translation: CASSEGAGNQPQHF.

The chain has TRBV24-1 and TRBJ2-1, with a tentative D call TRBD1 (6 bases). Germline CDR1 and CDR2: KGHDR and SFDVKD. Between the trimmed V and J ends, which lost 4 bases and 12 bases, there was a span of 12 bases. The CDR3 consists of 12 residues. This CDR3 reads CATSDKGVVQFF. The CDR3, as DNA: TGTGCCACCAGTGACAAGGGGGTTGTGCAGTTCTTC.

The chain is built from TRBV7-4 and TRBJ1-2; D unclear. The CDR3 consists of 12 residues. Germline V gene data show CDR1 as SGHVT and CDR2 as SQSDAQ. Trimming left V 2 bases short and J 8 bases short, with 9 bases between. For the CDR3, the DNA is TGTGCCAGCAGCTTACCCCCTTTGGGCTACACCTTC. Its protein is CASSLPPLGYTF. The full variable domain, its missing parts supplied by reference TRBV7-4 and TRBJ1-2, is GAGVSQSPRYKVAKRGRDVALRCDSISGHVTLYWYRQTLGQGSEVLTYSQSDAQRDKSGRPSGRFSAERPERSVSTLKIQRTEQGDSAVYLCASSLPPLGYTFGSGTRLTVV.

This clonotype has only a few counts. The V call is TRBV7-6, the J call TRBJ2-5, with 8 bases matching TRBD2. Germline CDR1 SGHVS, CDR2 FNYEAQ. V dropped 2 bases and J dropped 2; count of bases not matched to a gene: 10. This CDR3 region has 17 residues. The CDR3 sequence is CASSLLGTGGPQETQYF. CDR3 bases: TGTGCCAGCAGCTTATTGGGCACGGGGGGGCCGCAAGAGACCCAGTACTTC.

This clonotype was recorded a few times. The rearrangement uses TRBV6-1 and TRBJ1-5; 9 nucleotides line up with TRBD1. CDR1 MNHNS and CDR2 SASEGT come from the germline V gene. Trimming removed 3 bases from V and 0 bases from J; junction bases left unmatched: 3. The CDR3 is made up of 16 amino acids. CDR3 loop: CASSEGTGSSNQPQHF. The CDR3 DNA is TGTGCCAGCAGTGAGGGGACAGGGAGTAGCAATCAGCCCCAGCATTTT.

This chain uses TRBV6-1 with TRBJ1-2, with 8 bases that match TRBD1. Per germline, CDR1 MNHNS and CDR2 SASEGT. With 4 bases clipped from V and 9 bases from J, the junction kept 10 bases outside the gene matches. This CDR3 has 14 amino acids. For the CDR3, the DNA is TGTGCCAGCAGTGGGACCGGACAGGGTAGAAGCTACACCTTC. It encodes CASSGTGQGRSYTF.

The V and J genes are TRBV7-8 and TRBJ1-2; the match to TRBD1 covers 7 bases. Trimming took 5 bases from V and 4 from J; bases not matched to a gene: 10. This CDR3 contains 15 residues. Germline lookup yields CDR1 SGHVS and CDR2 FQNEAQ. The CDR3 DNA reads TGTGCCAGCAGCGACCAGACAGGGCTTGGCTATGGCTACACCTTC. Translated, it gives CASSDQTGLGYGYTF. Drawing the rest from reference TRBV7-8 and TRBJ1-2, the complete variable domain is GAGVSQSPRYKVAKRGQDVALRCDPISGHVSLFWYQQALGQGPEFLTYFQNEAQLDKSGLPSDRFFAERPEGSVSTLKIQRTQQEDSAVYLCASSDQTGLGYGYTFGSGTRLTVV.

Note on this clonotype: A read error may account for a junction end that differs from germline. CDR3 sequence: CSVRDRGGQGVWQPQHF. CDR3 DNA sequence: TGCAGTGTTAGAGATCGGGGGGGACAGGGAGTGTGGCAGCCCCAGCATTTT. The gene calls are TRBV20-1 and TRBJ1-5; 9 positions match TRBD1. This CDR3 has 17 amino acids. Germline V gene data show CDR1 as DFQATT and CDR2 as SNEGSKA (reference sequence).

About this clonotype itself: A much bigger clone sits one base away, suggesting this may be a read error. This chain joins TRBV12-5 and TRBJ2-1; 8 bases align to TRBD2. The CDR3 has 16 residues. The germline gives CDR1 LGHNT, CDR2 FRNRAP. This chain's CDR3 is CASGFTSGGTYDEQFF. As DNA, the CDR3 is TGTGCTAGTGGTTTTACCAGCGGGGGCACCTACGATGAGCAGTTCTTC.

This clonotype was found a few times. The V and J genes are TRBV6-1 and TRBJ2-3; 10 bases line up with TRBD1. Looked up from germline, CDR1 is MNHNS and CDR2 is SASEGT. Trimming at V came to 4 bases and at J to 1 base, leaving 8 bases not matched to a gene. This CDR3 has 17 residues. CDR3 region: CASSVRTGTGGTDTQYF. The CDR3 DNA reads as TGTGCCAGCAGTGTCCGAACCGGGACAGGGGGCACAGATACGCAGTATTTT.

This chain uses TRBV10-3 with TRBJ2-4; TRBD2 agrees at 14 bases. The CDR3 extends over 19 amino acids. V shed 3 bases and J 3 bases; nucleotides not matched to a gene: 10. CDR1 is ENHRY and CDR2 is SYGVKD in the germline V gene. The CDR3 bases are TGTGCCATCAGTGATCGCGGACTAGCGGGGGGAGAGGTCAAAAACATTCAGTACTTC. It encodes CAISDRGLAGGEVKNIQYF.

The chain joins TRBV10-3 to TRBJ2-1, with 7 bases aligning to TRBD2. Per the germline V gene, CDR1 is ENHRY and CDR2 is SYGVKD. The CDR3 covers 16 residues. Trimming took 0 bases from V and 6 from J; bases not matched to a gene: 8. CDR3 bases: TGTGCCATCAGTGAGTCTCCGAGACTAGCTACCAATGAGCAGTTCTTC. As protein: CAISESPRLATNEQFF.